This entry lists 21 T cell receptor beta chains sequenced from one sample in a study of blood T cells in healthy people across ages. A second PCR, run for about 6 to 12 cycles, used a sample-barcoded 5' primer plus a J-beta primer mix. TCRdb called the 5' RACE reads again in MiXCR, with one record for every CDR3 protein. The data hold approximately 2,000,000 distinct CDR3 sequences, with more than 35% observed a single time. Sequencing used blood. The source of these receptors is a human donor in good health.

The chain employs TRBV18 and TRBJ1-2; possibly TRBD1 for D (5 bases). This CDR3 is 16 amino acids long. Germline lookup yields CDR1 KGHSH and CDR2 LQKENI. Trimming left V 3 bases short and J 3 bases short, with 17 bases between. The CDR3 DNA reads TGTGCCAGCTCACCGAGGGCCGGGACTCCTGACTATGGCTACACCTTC. Protein product: CASSPRAGTPDYGYTF.

In the case of this clonotype: Mismatch with germline at one junction end may stem from a read error. The gene calls are TRBV7-6 and TRBJ1-4; no reliable D call. Germline CDR1 is SGHVS and CDR2 is FNYEAQ. The length of the CDR3 is 12 residues. This CDR3 is CASSLVGQKRFF. For the CDR3, the DNA is TGTGCCAGCAGCTTAGTAGGCCAAAAACGGTTTTTT. Together with reference TRBV7-6 and TRBJ1-4, the CDR3 gives the full variable domain: GAGVSQSPRYKVTKRGQDVALRCDPISGHVSLYWYRQALGQGPEFLTYFNYEAQQDKSGLPNDRFSAERPEGSISTLTIQRTEQRDSAMYRCASSLVGQKRFFGSGTQLSVL.

This clonotype occurred a few times. The genes are TRBV20-1 and TRBJ2-1; D is undetermined. V lost 6 bases, J lost 10 bases, and 19 bases lay in between. Germline assignment: CDR1 DFQATT and CDR2 SNEGSKA (reference sequence). The CDR3 extends over 13 amino acids. CDR3 nucleotide sequence: TGCAGTGCCAATCCTTCGGGTCGGAAGGAGCAGTTCTTC. This translates into CSANPSGRKEQFF.

The gene calls are TRBV28 and TRBJ1-2; 9 nucleotides align to TRBD1. The CDR3 contains 14 residues. The germline V gene encodes CDR1 MDHEN and CDR2 SYDVKM. V lost 6 bases and J lost 10; bases outside the gene matches: 12. For the CDR3, the DNA is TGTGCCAGCAGGTCCGTCGGACAGGGGTTTTACTACACCTTC. Translated: CASRSVGQGFYYTF.

The chain joins TRBV9 to TRBJ2-7, with 7 bases aligning to TRBD2. The CDR3 covers 15 residues. The germline V gene encodes CDR1 SGDLS and CDR2 YYNGEE. With V trimmed by 0 bases and J by 0 bases, 3 bases remained unmatched. CDR3 residues: CASSVALANSYEQYF. The DNA for the CDR3 is TGTGCCAGCAGCGTAGCACTAGCGAACTCCTACGAGCAGTACTTC.

This clonotype appeared many times. The V gene is TRBV10-3, the J gene TRBJ2-7; TRBD2 might be the D (6 bases). The CDR3 has 17 residues. Looked up from germline, CDR1 is ENHRY and CDR2 is SYGVKD. Trimming left V 0 bases short and J 0 bases short, with 15 bases between. For the CDR3, the DNA is TGTGCCATCAGTGAGTCCAGGTCGGGACTGAGCTCCTACGAGCAGTACTTC. It translates to CAISESRSGLSSYEQYF.

Comments on this clonotype: An end of the junction differs from the germline gene, which may be a read error. The chain recombines TRBV2 with TRBJ2-7; D might be TRBD2 (6 bases). Germline V gene data show CDR1 as SNHLY and CDR2 as FYNNEI. CDR3 size: 11 residues. The CDR3 here is CADGQGGEQYF. The DNA for the CDR3 is TGCGCAGACGGGCAGGGAGGCGAGCAGTACTTC.

The chain links TRBV4-2 to TRBJ1-2, with 9 bases that match TRBD1. This CDR3 has 16 amino acids. The germline V gene encodes CDR1 LGHNA and CDR2 YNFKEQ. The J segment lost 6 bases and the V segment lost 4 bases, leaving 12 bases of the junction unmatched. CDR3 region: CASSRALTGTGHGYTF. The CDR3 nucleotides read TGTGCCAGCAGCCGAGCCCTAACCGGGACAGGGCATGGCTACACCTTC.

The table lists this clonotype with a few counts. The chain combines TRBV9 with TRBJ1-5; D gene unclear. V was trimmed by 0 bases and J by 4 bases, leaving 8 bases between them. Germline loops: CDR1 SGDLS, CDR2 YYNGEE. This CDR3 comprises 14 residues. The CDR3 DNA reads TGTGCCAGCAGCGTAGGGCAGGTTAATCAGCCCCAGCATTTT. Amino acids: CASSVGQVNQPQHF. Full variable domain (rest looked up from reference TRBV9 and TRBJ1-5): DSGVTQTPKHLITATGQRVTLRCSPRSGDLSVYWYQQSLDQGLQFLIQYYNGEERAKGNILERFSAQQFPDLHSELNLSSLELGDSALYFCASSVGQVNQPQHFGDGTRLSIL.

This clonotype has at least ten counts. V is TRBV27 and J is TRBJ2-3; the D gene is possibly TRBD1 (5 bases). The V gene's germline CDR1 is MNHEY and CDR2 SMNVEV (reference sequence). This CDR3 contains 13 residues. Trimming shortened V by 1 base and J by 4 bases, and 6 bases separated the two germline ends. The DNA for the CDR3 is TGTGCCAGCAGTTTATTAGGGGCAGATACGCAGTATTTT. It codes for CASSLLGADTQYF.

This clonotype was seen only a few times. V is TRBV6-6 and J is TRBJ1-5; the D gene is possibly TRBD1 (5 bases). This CDR3 is 16 amino acids long. V gave up 6 bases and J gave up 2 bases, with 17 bases separating them. CDR1 MNHNY and CDR2 SVGAGI come from the germline V gene (reference sequence). The CDR3: CASSRGRGDGNQPQHF. CDR3 coding DNA: TGTGCCAGCAGCAGAGGACGGGGCGATGGCAATCAGCCCCAGCATTTT.

The chain combines TRBV24-1 with TRBJ2-5; D possibly matches TRBD1 or TRBD2 (5 bases each). V gave up 2 bases and J gave up 7 bases, with 19 bases separating them. This CDR3 comprises 16 residues. Looked up from germline, CDR1 is KGHDR and CDR2 is SFDVKD. CDR3 nucleotide sequence: TGTGCCACCAGTGATTCCCCGGGACGGACTTCTGGGACCCAGTACTTC. It encodes CATSDSPGRTSGTQYF.

This clonotype has a handful of counts. The chain employs TRBV6-5 and TRBJ2-6; D remains ambiguous. Per the germline V gene, CDR1 is MNHEY and CDR2 is SVGAGI. V dropped 2 bases and J dropped 0 bases, with 8 bases sitting between them. CDR3 length: 16 residues. The chain's CDR3 is CASSYDGDSGANVLTF. The CDR3 coding sequence is TGTGCCAGCAGTTACGACGGAGACTCTGGGGCCAACGTCCTGACTTTC.

This clonotype was recorded many times. The chain carries TRBV20-1 and TRBJ2-7; TRBD1 agrees at 8 bases. CDR3 size: 13 residues. From germline, CDR1 is DFQATT and CDR2 SNEGSKA (reference sequence). V lost 6 bases and J lost 0; bases outside the gene matches: 4. This CDR3 is CSAWDRSSYEQYF. The CDR3 bases are TGCAGTGCCTGGGACAGGAGCTCCTACGAGCAGTACTTC.

This clonotype came up a few times. This chain joins TRBV7-8 and TRBJ2-6, with no clear D. V dropped 1 base and J dropped 2 bases, with 6 bases sitting between them. In germline, CDR1 is SGHVS, CDR2 FQNEAQ. The CDR3 length is 15 residues. CDR3 sequence: CASSLDATGANVLTF. The CDR3, as DNA: TGTGCCAGCAGCTTAGACGCGACTGGGGCCAACGTCCTGACTTTC.

The rearrangement uses TRBV4-2 and TRBJ2-7; D gene unclear. This CDR3 has 15 residues. Germline CDR1 is LGHNA and CDR2 is YNFKEQ. With 2 bases removed from V and 0 bases from J, the gap between germline ends came to 11 bases. The CDR3 here is CASSQSMTSSYEQYF. The CDR3 coding sequence is TGTGCCAGCAGCCAATCAATGACATCCTCCTACGAGCAGTACTTC.

This clonotype was observed at least ten times. The gene calls are TRBV25-1 and TRBJ1-1; D gene ambiguous. In germline, CDR1 is MGHDK, CDR2 SYGVNS. The CDR3 consists of 14 residues. Trimming took off 7 bases at V and 5 bases at J, with 17 bases between the two ends. This chain's CDR3 is CASTLDPGRTEAFF. The CDR3 region has the DNA TGTGCCAGCACCCTGGACCCGGGGAGGACTGAAGCTTTCTTT.

The count of this clonotype is one. A read error may produce the germline difference seen at one junction end. This sequence joins TRBV7-9 and TRBJ1-1; D is unclear. The V gene's germline CDR1 is SEHNR and CDR2 FQNEAQ (reference sequence). The length of the CDR3 is 13 residues. CDR3 nucleotide sequence: TGTACCAGCAGCCTACACGGTTTATCTGAAGCTTTCTTT. It is translated as CTSSLHGLSEAFF. Variable domain in full (rest from reference TRBV7-9 and TRBJ1-1): DTGVSQNPRHKITKRGQNVTFRCDPISEHNRLYWYRQTLGQGPEFLTYFQNEAQLEKSRLLSDRFSAERPKGSFSTLEIQRTEQGDSAMYLCTSSLHGLSEAFFGQGTRLTVV.

This clonotype was seen more than once but under ten times. The chain uses TRBV29-1 and TRBJ1-1; D is unclear. Trimming took off 4 bases at V and 0 bases at J, with 15 bases between the two ends. Per the germline V gene, CDR1 is SQVTM and CDR2 is ANQGSEA. The CDR3 contains 15 residues. CDR3 in amino acids: CSVGPRHSMNTEAFF. The CDR3 nucleotides read TGCAGCGTTGGGCCCCGACATTCCATGAACACTGAAGCTTTCTTT.

This clonotype was found many times. The V gene is TRBV3-1, the J gene TRBJ2-3, with D perhaps matching TRBD2 (6 bases). CDR3 size: 16 residues. Germline-derived CDR1 and CDR2 are LGHDT and YNNKEL (reference sequence). Trimming shortened V by 1 base and J by 0 bases, and 11 bases separated the two germline ends. The CDR3 sequence: CASSQGGAPSTDTQYF. Written as DNA, the CDR3 is TGTGCCAGCAGCCAAGGCGGGGCACCTAGCACAGATACGCAGTATTTT.

With regard to this clonotype: At one boundary the junction diverges from the germline segment, which might be a read error. The CDR3 sequence is CSIEVAGGNQSQHF. The CDR3 DNA reads as TGCAGCATTGAAGTGGCAGGGGGAAATCAGTCCCAGCATTTT. The V and J genes are TRBV29-1 and TRBJ1-5; 7 bases map to TRBD1. The CDR3 consists of 14 residues. Germline V gives CDR1 SQVTM, CDR2 ANQGSEA.